This entry is about one T cell receptor (beta chain). Its antigen is undetermined. The source of the sample is a study of healthy donors' naive CD4 and CD8 T cells. Germline CDR1 and CDR2: DFQATT and SNEGSKA (reference sequence). V was pared by 1 base and J by 4 bases, with 8 bases between. The CDR3 has 12 amino acids. Findings and caveats of the study: Naive CD4+ and CD8+ cells reportedly differed in usage of most V and J genes.

Starting from roughly 0.55 ug of total RNA, TCR libraries were made with linear amplification. TCRdb analysed the reads with MiXCR anew, one entry per CDR3 protein. The sample records 180,000 or so distinct CDR3 sequences, 65% to 75% being singletons. The TCR sequence derives from a pool of human donors in good health; the sample pools cells from several healthy donors. The chain links TRBV20-1 to TRBJ2-7; D not certain. The sample comprised naive CD4+ and CD8+ T cells sorted from blood, pooled from several donors. The DNA of the CDR3 is TGCAGTGCTAGAGTTCCGGCATACGAGCAGTACTTC. Translated, it gives CSARVPAYEQYF.